This T cell receptor (beta chain) was captured by sequencing in a study of T cell repertoires in cytomegalovirus infection. Study-level information: Well-studied HLA-B-restricted CMV epitopes were used in the study alongside recently identified HLA-C-restricted ones. Indicated by public TCR beta signatures were CMV infection and matching HLA type.

TCRdb reprocessed the reads with MiXCR, giving one entry per CDR3 protein. Here the sample spans some 920,000 distinct CDR3 sequences, roughly 30% being singletons. Findings and limits, study-wide: Summed frequency of public TCR beta families distinguished CMV carriers with the relevant HLA. HLA-C-restricted CMV-specific TCR beta clonotypes were dominant in the ex vivo response.

A remark on this clonotype: Its antigen remains unidentified.

This specimen was cultured CD8+ T cells from PBMCs, taken from culture after CMV antigen stimulation. The TCR sequence derives from a human donor in good health (CMV status not recorded). Some clones in this sample may be carry-over from other donors' samples.

The CDR3 here is CSVVENIYEQYF. CDR3 sequence (DNA): TGCAGCGTTGTAGAGAACATCTACGAGCAGTACTTC. The rearrangement links TRBV29-1 to TRBJ2-7; D remains unclear. The CDR3 has 12 residues. The germline V gene has CDR1 SQVTM and CDR2 ANQGSEA. V lost 4 bases and J 3 bases, leaving 10 bases between the germline ends.